This T cell receptor beta chain was observed in a study of graft-versus-host responses after intestinal transplantation. Turning to the study itself: Transplants were multivisceral, liver-intestinal, or isolated intestinal. The recipients all started with anti-thymocyte globulin induction and then took tacrolimus and steroids for 3 to 4 years.

Sequencing used immunoSEQ multiplex PCR; TCRdb keeps in-frame clones, though not all of them. The sample lists under 95,000 clones; approximately 80% were seen once. This clone was recorded only once. The antigen is undetermined. Germline V lookup: CDR1 SEHNR, CDR2 FQNEAQ (reference sequence). V lost 4 bases, J lost 6 bases, and 10 bases stayed unmatched. The CDR3 is 15 amino acids. Overall study findings and caveats: Some GvH clones were seen earlier in gut or blood, suggesting intestinal origin.

The J gene is TRBJ1-2, the V gene TRBV7-9, with 8 bases fitting TRBD1. This sequence originates from a human donor who received an intestinal transplant. This specimen was unstimulated CD4+ T cells sorted from spleen or lymph node cells, taken before intestinal transplant. CDR3 DNA sequence: TGTGCCAGCAGCTCCACTCCGGACAGGGAACATGGCTACACCTTC. Its protein is CASSSTPDREHGYTF.